Following are 7 T cell receptor beta chains from one sample sequenced in a study of response to subunit inactivated influenza vaccine. One entry per CDR3 protein, called by TCRdb with MiXCR from the RT-PCR reads. The top ten hold around an eighth of the sample, which has 150,000 or so distinct CDR3 sequences, roughly a tenth seen once. The sequencing used non-naive T cells sorted from PBMCs, collected roughly 48 days after vaccination. The origin of the receptors is a man aged 50 to 60 who received an inactivated influenza vaccine.

In this sample, this clonotype turned up many times. The chain links TRBV20-1 to TRBJ1-2; D unclear. The CDR3 sequence is 12 residues long. Trimming cost V 4 bases and J 4 bases, with 10 bases left between them. Germline CDR1 reads DFQATT; CDR2 reads SNEGSKA (reference sequence). The CDR3 DNA sequence: TGCAGTGCTAACGGAGCCGCCTATGGCTACACCTTC. It specifies CSANGAAYGYTF.

This clonotype was seen more than once but under ten times. The V call is TRBV10-3, the J call TRBJ2-3; the match to TRBD2 covers 10 bases. Germline CDR1 is ENHRY and CDR2 is SYGVKD. V dropped 6 bases and J dropped 0; count of bases not matched to a gene: 6. The CDR3 has 16 residues. This CDR3 is CAISPNSGGSTDTQYF. The CDR3 coding sequence is TGTGCCATCAGCCCAAATAGCGGGGGGAGCACAGATACGCAGTATTTT.

This chain joins TRBV5-6 and TRBJ2-1, with no clear D. The CDR3 runs 13 residues. Trimming left V 4 bases short and J 10 bases short, with 15 bases between. Germline CDR1 reads SGHDT; CDR2 reads YYEEEE. The DNA of the CDR3 is TGTGCCAGCAGCACGGACGCATCACGGGAGCAGTTCTTC. It yields the protein CASSTDASREQFF.

The J gene is TRBJ2-2, the V gene TRBV12-3 or TRBV12-4, with D perhaps TRBD1 or TRBD2 (6 bases each). The CDR3 has 16 residues. V lost 7 bases, J lost 5 bases, and 20 bases lay in between. The CDR3 loop is CASTLRVGAGTGELFF. The DNA of the CDR3 is TGTGCCAGCACCCTACGTGTGGGGGCGGGAACCGGGGAGCTGTTTTTT.

Worth noting for this clonotype: A much larger clone is a single base away; this may be a read error. The chain has TRBV12-3 or TRBV12-4 and TRBJ1-2, with D hard to call. CDR3 size: 13 residues. The germline V and J ends were trimmed by 3 bases and 5 bases, with 10 bases remaining between them. CDR3 sequence: CASSLVLGYGYTF. The CDR3 coding sequence is TGTGCCAGCAGTTTGGTGCTAGGGTATGGCTACACCTTC.

This clonotype appeared many times. The V gene is TRBV10-3, the J gene TRBJ1-2; D gene unclear. The germline V gene encodes CDR1 ENHRY and CDR2 SYGVKD. V was trimmed by 0 bases and J by 0 bases, leaving 5 bases between them. This CDR3 comprises 14 residues. CDR3 coding DNA: TGTGCCATCAGTGAGTCGACGGCTAACTATGGCTACACCTTC. Its protein is CAISESTANYGYTF.

In its sample, this clonotype was seen a few times. This chain joins TRBV11-2 and TRBJ1-4; possibly TRBD1 for D (6 bases). The CDR3 has 15 amino acids. Looked up from germline, CDR1 is SGHAT and CDR2 is FQNNGV. V lost 2 bases, J lost 11 bases, and 18 bases lay in between. As DNA, the CDR3 is TGTGCCAGCAGCTTAATGGTCCCAGGGGAGGACAAACTGTTTTTT. Translated: CASSLMVPGEDKLFF.